The T cell receptor (beta chain) under discussion was sequenced for a study of human T cells and chemical hapten exposure. Time point: patch test 3, about 24 weeks after DPC sensitization. Treatment here: therapeutic diphenylcyclopropenone sensitization with weekly scalp DPC. The CDR3 length is 16 residues. Germline lookup yields CDR1 SGHKS and CDR2 YYEKEE (reference sequence). J lost 1 base, V lost 2 bases, and 5 bases had no gene match. One entry per CDR3 protein, called by TCRdb with MiXCR from the RACE reads. The sample holds under 200,000 distinct CDR3 sequences, 28% seen once. The source is a young woman with alopecia areata. Some clones in this sample may be carry-over from other donors' samples. The chain employs TRBV5-5 and TRBJ2-3; TRBD2 matches 9 bases. The sample in question was whole blood, obtained in connection with sensitization to the hapten diphenylcyclopropenone (DPC). This CDR3 reads CASSLAGGPGTDTQYF. CDR3 DNA: TGTGCCAGCAGCTTAGCGGGGGGCCCTGGCACAGATACGCAGTATTTT.